Listed below are T cell receptor beta chains from one sample, sequenced in a study of T-cell reconstitution after alpha-beta-depleted transplantation in children. Via MiXCR, TCRdb re-called the PCR reads, giving one row per CDR3 protein. The repertoire consists of approximately 980,000 distinct CDR3 sequences, with roughly 29% occurring once and the leading ten covering over 25%. The sequencing here drew on PBMCs, mostly from graft donor cells, taken 360 days after TCRalphabeta/CD19-depleted stem cell transplant. The receptors here all came from a boy under two years old who had a stem cell transplant for SCID, so the T cells may come from the graft donor. Each CDR3 is given with its conserved first and last residue. Each record gives: V gene, clone size, J gene, D gene, CDR3 protein, CDR3 DNA. The D gene is left open where the match is weak. Not every row has a clone size; where given, it reads once, few, many or a size class.

TRBV7-2	few	TRBJ2-3	.	CASSHRTSTDTQYF	TGTGCCAGCAGCCACCGGACTAGCACAGATACGCAGTATTTT
TRBV3-1	.	TRBJ1-4	.	CASSYDYGDEKLFF	TGTGCCAGCAGCTACGACTATGGTGACGAAAAACTGTTTTTT
TRBV5-6	.	TRBJ2-1	.	CASTGPRSYNEQFF	TGTGCCAGCACGGGACCACGCTCCTACAATGAGCAGTTCTTC
TRBV27	few	TRBJ2-1	.	CASSPPDGYYNEQFF	TGTGCCAGCAGTCCACCGGACGGGTACTACAATGAGCAGTTCTTC
TRBV6-1	.	TRBJ2-2	.	CARGGQGTGELFF	TGTGCCAGAGGGGGTCAGGGCACCGGGGAGCTGTTTTTT
TRBV5-1	.	TRBJ1-1	TRBD1	CASIDRDSAGTEAFF	TGCGCCAGCATCGACAGGGATTCAGCAGGAACTGAAGCTTTCTTT
TRBV10-3	.	TRBJ2-3	.	CAISSNTDTQYF	TGTGCCATTTCCTCTAACACAGATACGCAGTATTTT
TRBV5-5	.	TRBJ2-1	TRBD1	CASSLAFPGTGNHNEQFF	TGTGCCAGCAGCTTGGCCTTTCCCGGGACAGGTAACCACAATGAGCAGTTCTTC
TRBV28	few	TRBJ2-4	TRBD1	CASSPGQGMENIQYF	TGTGCCAGCAGCCCGGGACAGGGAATGGAAAACATTCAGTACTTC
TRBV4-3	few	TRBJ2-7	.	CASSQEAGPHYEQYF	TGCGCCAGCAGCCAAGAAGCAGGGCCTCACTACGAGCAGTACTTC
TRBV29-1	few	TRBJ2-3	TRBD1	CSVSGTGFADTQYF	TGCAGCGTGTCCGGGACAGGGTTTGCAGATACGCAGTATTTT
TRBV24-1	.	TRBJ2-1	.	CATSDNDGLSIDEQFF	TGTGCCACCAGTGATAATGACGGACTATCAATCGATGAGCAGTTCTTC
TRBV3-1	.	TRBJ2-4	.	CASSQDRGVAKNIQYF	TGTGCCAGCAGCCAAGATAGGGGGGTAGCCAAAAACATTCAGTACTTC
TRBV20-1	many	TRBJ2-1	TRBD1	CSADRNSYNEQFF	TGCAGTGCGGACAGGAACTCCTACAATGAGCAGTTCTTC
TRBV5-1	.	TRBJ2-2	TRBD2	CASSSGLGTGELFF	TGCGCCAGCAGCTCGGGACTAGGTACCGGGGAGCTGTTTTTT
TRBV4-3	few	TRBJ1-4	TRBD1	CASSQGLRDRGGWFF	TGCGCCAGCAGCCAAGGGCTCCGGGACAGGGGCGGGTGGTTTTTT
TRBV4-1	many	TRBJ2-1	TRBD1	CASSRGQGPVLDEQFF	TGCGCCAGCAGCCGTGGACAGGGACCTGTCCTTGATGAGCAGTTCTTC